The 9 T cell receptor beta chains below all came from one sample that was sequenced in a study of beta chain features in type 1 diabetes. Study-wide results and caveats: Significant though moderate, a shortening of TCRB CDR3s appeared in all four CD4+ subsets of Type 1 diabetes patients.

These receptors' targets are unknown. The investigators reverse transcribed all of the isolated RNA, so they sequenced expressed TCRB transcripts. Assay used: immunoSEQ multiplex PCR; TCRdb lists only in-frame clones, some missing. The sample carries 640,000 or so clones, roughly 12% recorded once. The material sequenced was naive CD4+ T cells from blood. The receptors stem from a man between 18 and 29 years old with type 1 diabetes.

V gene TRBV30 combines with J gene TRBJ1-3; no definite D call. The V and J ends lost 5 bases and 4 bases respectively, with 9 bases between them. Germline V CDR1 and CDR2: GTSNPN, SVGIG (reference sequence). This CDR3 is built from 12 residues. Here the CDR3 DNA reads TGTGCCTGGGAGATATCCGGAAACACCATATATTTT. It specifies CAWEISGNTIYF.

The table lists this clone with a few counts. This rearrangement joins TRBV6-4 to TRBJ1-2; D may be TRBD1 (6 bases). V lost 0 bases and J lost 3, with 8 bases in between. Germline loops: CDR1 MRHNA, CDR2 SNTAGT. This CDR3 contains 14 residues. In DNA form, the CDR3 reads TGTGCCAGCAGTGACTCCCACAGGGACTATGGCTACACCTTC. It encodes CASSDSHRDYGYTF.

This clone was observed a few times. The genes are TRBV7-2 and TRBJ1-5; D remains ambiguous. The V gene lost 3 bases and the J gene lost 0 bases, with 6 bases spanning the gap. Germline V gene data show CDR1 as SGHTA and CDR2 as FQGNSA. This CDR3 region has 14 residues. DNA for the CDR3: TGTGCCAGCAGCTTTAGTTATAGCAATCAGCCCCAGCATTTT. It translates to CASSFSYSNQPQHF.

This clone was found a few times. Other DNA sequences in this sample translate to the same CDR3. The rearrangement joins TRBV14 to TRBJ1-2; the match to TRBD1 covers 9 bases. Per germline, CDR1 SGHDN and CDR2 FVKESK. V lost 4 bases, J lost 6 bases, and 3 bases stayed unmatched. The CDR3 sequence is 13 residues long. CDR3 loop: CASSPRTGDGYTF. The CDR3 coding sequence is TGTGCCAGCAGCCCTAGGACAGGGGATGGCTACACCTTC. The full variable domain, rest sourced from reference TRBV14 and TRBJ1-2, is EAGVTQFPSHSVIEKGQTVTLRCDPISGHDNLYWYRRVMGKEIKFLLHFVKESKQDESGMPNNRFLAERTGGTYSTLKVQPAELEDSGVYFCASSPRTGDGYTFGSGTRLTVV.

V usage is TRBV5-1 and J usage is TRBJ2-1; TRBD2 matches at 8 bases. Germline V CDR1 and CDR2: SGHRS, YFSETQ. The CDR3 covers 15 residues. V lost 6 bases to trimming and J lost 6 bases; unmatched junction nucleotides: 11. CDR3 sequence (DNA): TGCGCCAGCAACCCTCCGGGGGGGCAGGGCAATGAGCAGTTCTTC. As protein: CASNPPGGQGNEQFF. Full variable domain (remainder filled in from reference TRBV5-1 and TRBJ2-1): KAGVTQTPRYLIKTRGQQVTLSCSPISGHRSVSWYQQTPGQGLQFLFEYFSETQRNKGNFPGRFSGRQFSNSRSEMNVSTLELGDSALYLCASNPPGGQGNEQFFGPGTRLTVL.

This clone has just a few counts. V is TRBV2 and J is TRBJ1-4; D is unresolved. Trimming removed 7 bases from V and 8 bases from J, with 17 bases in between. CDR3 size: 14 residues. CDR1 SNHLY and CDR2 FYNNEI come from the germline V gene. The CDR3 is CASTGGDITEKLFF. The CDR3 DNA is TGTGCCAGCACGGGCGGCGACATTACGGAAAAACTGTTTTTT.

This clone was recorded a few times. The chain links TRBV7-9 to TRBJ2-7; D may be TRBD2 (5 bases). V was pared by 1 base and J by 5 bases, with 9 bases between. The CDR3 is 13 residues long. Germline V gene data show CDR1 as SEHNR and CDR2 as FQNEAQ (reference sequence). CDR3 sequence (DNA): TGTGCCAGCAGCTTAGACGGAGGTCACGAGCAGTACTTC. This encodes CASSLDGGHEQYF. The full variable domain, completed using reference TRBV7-9 and TRBJ2-7, is DTGVSQNPRHKITKRGQNVTFRCDPISEHNRLYWYRQTLGQGPEFLTYFQNEAQLEKSRLLSDRFSAERPKGSFSTLEIQRTEQGDSAMYLCASSLDGGHEQYFGPGTRLTVT.

The genes are TRBV2 and TRBJ2-1, with TRBD1 as a possible D gene (6 bases). This CDR3 is 13 amino acids long. The germline V and J ends were trimmed by 8 bases and 3 bases, with 11 bases remaining between them. CDR1 is SNHLY, CDR2 FYNNEI, per germline. CDR3 nucleotide sequence: TGTGCCAGCGGCCAGGGGCTCTACAATGAGCAGTTCTTC. This gives the protein CASGQGLYNEQFF. Complete variable domain (other parts from reference TRBV2 and TRBJ2-1): EPEVTQTPSHQVTQMGQEVILRCVPISNHLYFYWYRQILGQKVEFLVSFYNNEISEKSEIFDDQFSVERPDGSNFTLKIRSTKLEDSAMYFCASGQGLYNEQFFGPGTRLTVL.

Only one count was recorded for this clone. The chain recombines TRBV30 with TRBJ2-5, with 11 nucleotides matching TRBD2. V gave up 4 bases and J gave up 4 bases; unmatched junction bases: 8. The CDR3 loop spans 15 amino acids. Per the germline V gene, CDR1 is GTSNPN and CDR2 is SVGIG (reference sequence). CDR3 sequence reads: CAWIGSGGAGETQYF. CDR3 coding DNA: TGTGCCTGGATTGGTAGCGGGGGGGCCGGAGAGACCCAGTACTTC.